Following are 19 T cell receptor beta chains from one sample sequenced in a study of blood T cells in healthy people across ages. A sample-barcoded 5' primer and a J-beta primer mix were used in a second PCR of about 6 to 11 cycles. MiXCR, applied by TCRdb to the 5' RACE reads, yields one record per CDR3 protein. This sample yields about 1.6 million distinct CDR3 sequences, of which almost 35% are seen a single time; about 11% belongs to the top ten. Sequenced: blood. The receptors here all came from a woman between 25 and 40 years old in good health.

Here the CDR3 DNA reads TGCAGTGTTACCAAGGGACCGCACGACGAGCAGTACTTC. This encodes CSVTKGPHDEQYF. The chain links TRBV20-1 to TRBJ2-7; D may match TRBD1 or TRBD2 (5 bases each). In germline, CDR1 is DFQATT, CDR2 SNEGSKA (reference sequence). V was clipped by 7 bases and J by 5 bases, with 18 bases between them. This CDR3 contains 13 residues.

This clonotype has just a few counts. The chain recombines TRBV20-1 with TRBJ2-3; D possibly matches TRBD1 or TRBD2 (6 bases each). Germline CDR1 DFQATT, CDR2 SNEGSKA (reference sequence). V was shortened by 0 bases and J by 4 bases, with 11 bases between the two germline ends. The CDR3 extends over 14 amino acids. The CDR3 is CSAREGGGADTQYF. CDR3 sequence (DNA): TGCAGTGCTAGAGAGGGGGGCGGGGCAGATACGCAGTATTTT.

About this clonotype itself: A much larger clone differs from this one at a single base, so this may be a read error. The chain uses TRBV29-1 and TRBJ1-4; D ambiguous. The CDR3 has 11 amino acids. In germline, CDR1 is SQVTM, CDR2 ANQGSEA. This CDR3 reads CSVWTPEKRFF. As DNA, the CDR3 is TGCAGCGTCTGGACCCCGGAAAAACGGTTTTTT.

Comments on this clonotype: At one end, the junction sequence differs from germline, possibly due to a read error. V usage is TRBV28 and J usage is TRBJ2-7; TRBD1 aligns across 7 bases. Germline lookup yields CDR1 MDHEN and CDR2 SYDVKM. This CDR3 contains 14 residues. CDR3 DNA sequence: TGTGCCCGCCAAACCGGGACAGATTTCTACGAGCAGTACTTT. Translated, it gives CARQTGTDFYEQYF.

This clonotype came up a few times. The chain recombines TRBV5-1 with TRBJ1-2; possibly TRBD1 for D (5 bases). Germline V lookup: CDR1 SGHRS, CDR2 YFSETQ. V gave up 4 bases and J gave up 8 bases, with 15 bases separating them. The CDR3 is 13 amino acids. The DNA for the CDR3 is TGCGCCAGCAGCCCGGGGCCTGGCCACGGCTACACCTTC. Protein product: CASSPGPGHGYTF. Based on the CDR3 plus reference TRBV5-1 and TRBJ1-2, the full variable domain is KAGVTQTPRYLIKTRGQQVTLSCSPISGHRSVSWYQQTPGQGLQFLFEYFSETQRNKGNFPGRFSGRQFSNSRSEMNVSTLELGDSALYLCASSPGPGHGYTFGSGTRLTVV.

This rearrangement joins TRBV24-1 to TRBJ2-1; a possible D gene is TRBD1 (8 bases). With 8 bases removed from V and 6 bases from J, the gap between germline ends came to 16 bases. Germline V CDR1 and CDR2: KGHDR, SFDVKD. The CDR3 sequence is 14 residues long. The CDR3 reads CATKETGEGNEQFF. In nucleotides, the CDR3 is TGTGCCACCAAAGAGACAGGGGAGGGCAATGAGCAGTTCTTC.

This clonotype was counted ten times or more. The gene calls are TRBV4-1 and TRBJ2-7; TRBD2 aligns across 7 bases. Germline V gives CDR1 MGHRA, CDR2 YSYEKL. The CDR3 loop spans 17 amino acids. V shed 7 bases, J shed 2 bases, and the junction held 17 bases outside the gene matches. CDR3 DNA sequence: TGCGCCAGCAAAAGCACCCTCCTAGCGGAAAATGCCTACGAGCAGTACTTC. Its protein is CASKSTLLAENAYEQYF.

There are a few counts of this clonotype. The chain has TRBV3-1 and TRBJ2-3, with 8 nucleotides matching TRBD1. This CDR3 has 17 residues. Trimming removed 2 bases from V and 2 bases from J; junction bases left unmatched: 9. The V gene's germline CDR1 is LGHDT and CDR2 YNNKEL (reference sequence). Here the CDR3 DNA reads TGTGCCAGCAGCCAACTATTGGACAGGGCGCTCACAGATACGCAGTATTTT. This gives the protein CASSQLLDRALTDTQYF.

This clonotype was seen only a few times. The CDR3 spells CASSQDGWHNEQFF. CDR3 bases: TGTGCCAGCAGCCAAGACGGATGGCACAATGAGCAGTTCTTC. The rearrangement joins TRBV3-1 to TRBJ2-1; D unresolved. The CDR3 totals 14 residues. Germline V gene data show CDR1 as LGHDT and CDR2 as YNNKEL (reference sequence). V lost 0 bases and J lost 5, with 8 bases in between.

The chain recombines TRBV3-1 with TRBJ2-5; TRBD2 might be the D (5 bases). The CDR3 spans 15 residues. The V gene lost 5 bases and the J gene lost 1 base, with 14 bases spanning the gap. The V gene's germline CDR1 is LGHDT and CDR2 YNNKEL (reference sequence). This chain's CDR3 is CASSTQRWGQETQYF. Written as DNA, the CDR3 is TGTGCCAGCAGCACCCAGCGGTGGGGCCAAGAGACCCAGTACTTC.

About this clonotype itself: A read error is possible here, since a much larger clone lies one base away. The chain joins TRBV5-6 to TRBJ2-5; D gene uncertain. The tail of the sequence fits TRBJ2-1 better, so the J call may be wrong. The CDR3 has 14 residues. CDR1 is SGHDT and CDR2 is YYEEEE in the germline V gene. CDR3 loop: CASSLTADQETQFF. The DNA for the CDR3 is TGTGCCAGCAGCTTGACAGCCGACCAAGAGACCCAGTTCTTC.

V usage is TRBV24-1 and J usage is TRBJ2-1, with D maybe TRBD1 (6 bases). From germline, CDR1 is KGHDR and CDR2 SFDVKD. V was cut by 5 bases and J by 7 bases, with 14 bases left in between. CDR3 length equals 14 residues. DNA of the CDR3: TGTGCCACCAGTGTGACGGGAACAGGGAATGAGCAGTTCTTC. This translates into CATSVTGTGNEQFF.

The chain is built from TRBV20-1 and TRBJ2-3; D may be TRBD2 (6 bases). The germline CDR1 and CDR2 sequences are DFQATT and SNEGSKA (reference sequence). The CDR3 consists of 17 residues. V shed 5 bases and J shed 2 bases, with 23 bases lying between them. CDR3 sequence (DNA): TGCAGTGCTGGGGGGAGCGCACCACTCCAACCCACAGATACGCAGTATTTT. It codes for CSAGGSAPLQPTDTQYF.

The count of this clonotype is one. This chain connects TRBV6-1 to TRBJ2-2, with D unclear. The germline V gene encodes CDR1 MNHNS and CDR2 SASEGT. The CDR3 runs to 17 residues. V dropped 0 bases and J dropped 1 base, with 12 bases sitting between them. The CDR3 is CASSEALTGLNTGELFF. CDR3 DNA: TGTGCCAGCAGTGAAGCGCTCACGGGCCTGAACACCGGGGAGCTGTTTTTT.

Concerning this clonotype: One end of the junction varies from germline; a read error may be responsible. The chain carries TRBV20-1 and TRBJ2-7; D uncertain. Germline V gene sequence: CDR1 DFQATT, CDR2 SNEGSKA (reference sequence). This CDR3 is 11 amino acids long. Here the CDR3 reads CSAPDVETQSF. The CDR3 nucleotides are TGCAGTGCCCCCGACGTAGAGACCCAGTCCTTC.

This clonotype has a handful of counts. The CDR3 region has the DNA TGTGCCAGCAGCGGCCTTGAAGGGGGTCCAGAGACCCAGTACTTC. This sequence encodes CASSGLEGGPETQYF. The chain has TRBV27 and TRBJ2-5; tentative D call: TRBD1 (6 bases). With 6 bases removed from V and 4 bases from J, the gap between germline ends came to 18 bases. Germline V gives CDR1 MNHEY, CDR2 SMNVEV (reference sequence). This CDR3 has 15 amino acids.

The chain uses TRBV3-1 and TRBJ1-2; D unclear. The CDR3 sequence is 16 residues long. The V end lost 0 bases, the J end lost 3 bases, and 14 bases lay between the germline ends. The germline V gene has CDR1 LGHDT and CDR2 YNNKEL (reference sequence). The CDR3 coding sequence is TGTGCCAGCAGCCAAGATGTTACTGAGGGTGACTATGGCTACACCTTC. Translated, it gives CASSQDVTEGDYGYTF.

The chain employs TRBV6-5 and TRBJ2-3; TRBD1 matches 7 bases. This CDR3 spans 13 amino acids. The germline V gene encodes CDR1 MNHEY and CDR2 SVGAGI. Germline trimming cut 6 bases from V and 9 bases from J; bases unmatched to any gene: 9. The CDR3 here is CASSREAQGTQYF. CDR3 nucleotide sequence: TGTGCCAGCAGCCGTGAAGCACAGGGGACGCAGTATTTT.

This clonotype was counted between two and nine times. The chain employs TRBV20-1 and TRBJ1-4; D possibly corresponds to TRBD1 (6 bases). CDR3 length: 15 residues. Germline loops: CDR1 DFQATT, CDR2 SNEGSKA (reference sequence). Between the trimmed V and J ends, which lost 0 bases and 8 bases, there was a span of 16 bases. DNA of the CDR3: TGCAGTGCTAGAGATATGGGGGGGCCGGACGAAAAACTGTTTTTT. Residues: CSARDMGGPDEKLFF.